Listed below are T cell receptor beta chains from one sample, sequenced in a study of blood T cells in healthy people across ages. TCRdb passed the 5' RACE reads through MiXCR, listing each CDR3 protein once. The table has approximately 800,000 distinct CDR3 sequences, 58% seen once. The material sequenced was blood. The receptors shown here come from a man under 40 in good health. The CDR3 runs from the conserved cysteine through the conserved F or W. A D gene is named only where the DNA matches it firmly. Only some rows state a clone size, as once, few, many or a class for expanded clones.

clone_size j_call v_call d_call cdr3_aa cdr3_nt
. TRBJ2-5 TRBV7-2 TRBD2 CASSLGTRVHEQYF TGTGCCAGCAGCTTAGGGACTAGAGTCCATGAGCAGTACTTC
. TRBJ2-3 TRBV25-1 . CASSEFQDQRDTQYF TGTGCCAGCAGTGAATTTCAGGATCAGCGGGATACGCAGTATTTT
. TRBJ2-5 TRBV7-8 . CASTSGLAFETQYF TGTGCCAGCACATCAGGGTTGGCGTTCGAGACCCAGTACTTC
. TRBJ2-1 TRBV4-2 TRBD2 CASSQDGTGGANEQFF TGTGCCAGCAGCCAAGATGGGACGGGGGGGGCTAATGAGCAGTTCTTC
. TRBJ2-7 TRBV6-1 . CASSVRGLEVEQYF TGTGCCAGCAGTGTACGGGGGCTCGAGGTCGAGCAGTACTTC
few TRBJ1-2 TRBV7-9 TRBD1 CASSLRDSYGYTF TGTGCCAGCAGTCTCCGGGACAGCTATGGCTACACCTTC
. TRBJ2-3 TRBV11-2 TRBD2 CASSLLAVLTDTQYF TGTGCCAGCAGTCTACTAGCGGTATTAACAGATACGCAGTATTTT
many TRBJ2-7 TRBV4-2 TRBD2 CASSQGAGGPYEQYF TGTGCCAGCAGCCAAGGAGCGGGGGGGCCCTACGAGCAGTACTTC
. TRBJ2-1 TRBV20-1 TRBD2 CSASPSGRANNEQFF TGCAGTGCGAGCCCGAGCGGGAGGGCCAACAATGAGCAGTTCTTC
. TRBJ2-2 TRBV29-1 . CSASPTGTGELFF TGCAGCGCCTCCCCGACAGGCACCGGGGAGCTGTTTTTT
once TRBJ2-3 TRBV15 TRBD2 CATSRDLRLLAGDTDTQYF TGTGCCACCAGCAGAGACCTCAGGCTGCTAGCGGGGGACACAGATACGCAGTATTTT
. TRBJ2-7 TRBV7-2 . CASSLVSGGVGEQYF TGTGCCAGCAGCTTAGTTTCAGGGGGGGTGGGCGAGCAGTACTTC
few TRBJ2-1 TRBV7-8 TRBD2 CASSIPSGSYEQFF TGTGCCAGCAGCATCCCTAGCGGGAGCTATGAGCAGTTCTTC
few TRBJ1-2 TRBV5-5 TRBD1 CASSLALRQGYYTF TGTGCCAGCAGCTTGGCCCTAAGACAGGGCTACTACACCTTC
. TRBJ2-2 TRBV28 . CASRGNTGELFF TGTGCCAGCAGGGGGAACACCGGGGAGCTGTTTTTT
few TRBJ2-3 TRBV12-3/TRBV12-4 TRBD2 CASSCGGAGDVQYF TGTGCCAGCAGTTGCGGGGGGGCAGGAGATGTGCAGTATTTT
once TRBJ2-7 TRBV7-9 TRBD2 CASSYSGINSYEQYF TGTGCCAGCAGCTATAGCGGGATCAACTCCTACGAGCAGTACTTC
. TRBJ1-1 TRBV6-2/TRBV6-3 . CASSYRGGTEAFF TGTGCCAGCAGTTACAGGGGAGGGACTGAAGCTTTCTTT
. TRBJ2-1 TRBV20-1 . CSAFSGSYNEQFF TGCAGTGCCTTCAGCGGGTCCTACAATGAGCAGTTCTTC
. TRBJ1-2 TRBV7-6 . CASSPGTFNGYTF TGTGCCAGCAGCCCCGGGACCTTCAATGGCTACACCTTC
once TRBJ2-7 TRBV7-6 TRBD2 CASSLRKGASALLTSGEGYEQYF TGTGCCAGCAGCTTACGGAAGGGGGCGTCAGCCCTACTGACTAGCGGTGAGGGGTACGAGCAGTACTTC
few TRBJ2-4 TRBV20-1 TRBD1 CSAPRQGAGKNIQYF TGCAGTGCTCCGAGACAGGGGGCTGGCAAAAACATTCAGTACTTC